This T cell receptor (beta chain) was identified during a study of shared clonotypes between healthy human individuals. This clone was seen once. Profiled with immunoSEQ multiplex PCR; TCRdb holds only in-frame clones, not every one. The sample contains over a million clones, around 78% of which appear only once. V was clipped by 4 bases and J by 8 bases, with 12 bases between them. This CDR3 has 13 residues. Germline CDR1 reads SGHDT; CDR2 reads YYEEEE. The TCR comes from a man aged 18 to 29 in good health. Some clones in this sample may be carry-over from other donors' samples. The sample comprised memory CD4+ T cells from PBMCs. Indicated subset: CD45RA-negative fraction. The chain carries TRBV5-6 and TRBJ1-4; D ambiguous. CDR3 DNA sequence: TGTGCCAGCAGCGCTGGTTATGAGGAAAAACTGTTTTTT. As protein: CASSAGYEEKLFF.